These 9 T cell receptor beta chains were sequenced from one sample in a study of T cells in Graves' hyperthyroidism and ophthalmopathy. Researchers amplified the TCR beta CDR3 regions from RNA transcripts. The HTBI primer set was used in a first-round RT-PCR of the TCR CDR3. Each CDR3 protein gets one entry after TCRdb re-called the multiplex PCR reads with MiXCR. The sample yields roughly 550,000 distinct CDR3 sequences, about 16% seen once. The sample was blood. All receptors derive from a woman in her 30s with Graves' ophthalmopathy.

This chain joins TRBV28 and TRBJ2-1, with 9 bases aligning to TRBD1. The trim removed 2 bases at V and 9 bases at J, leaving 5 bases unmatched. The CDR3 sequence is 14 residues long. The V gene's germline CDR1 is MDHEN and CDR2 SYDVKM. Here the CDR3 reads CASSLGTGHSEQFF. The CDR3 coding sequence is TGTGCCAGCAGTTTAGGGACAGGGCATTCTGAGCAGTTCTTC.

This clonotype was seen many times. The CDR3 is CASSLVRTLNTGELFF. CDR3 nucleotides: TGTGCCAGCAGCTTAGTAAGGACTTTGAACACCGGGGAGCTGTTTTTT. This chain uses TRBV7-2 with TRBJ2-2; D is perhaps TRBD2 (5 bases). The CDR3 length is 16 residues. CDR1 and CDR2 (germline): SGHTA, FQGNSA. Trimming shortened V by 1 base and J by 1 base, and 10 bases separated the two germline ends. Full variable domain (missing parts from reference TRBV7-2 and TRBJ2-2): GAGVSQSPSNKVTEKGKDVELRCDPISGHTALYWYRQSLGQGLEFLIYFQGNSAPDKSGLPSDRFSAERTGGSVSTLTIQRTQQEDSAVYLCASSLVRTLNTGELFFGEGSRLTVL.

This clonotype was seen at least ten times. This chain links TRBV28 with TRBJ2-7; D is uncertain. Trimming took 7 bases from V and 1 from J, leaving 11 bases between them. The CDR3 length is 13 residues. From germline, CDR1 is MDHEN and CDR2 SYDVKM. The CDR3 is CASNGRPSYEQYF. The CDR3 nucleotides read TGTGCCAGCAACGGTAGGCCGTCCTACGAGCAGTACTTC.

The rearrangement joins TRBV28 to TRBJ1-1, with TRBD1 matching 11 bases. Germline V gene lookup returns CDR1 MDHEN and CDR2 SYDVKM. V gave up 6 bases and J gave up 4 bases; unmatched junction bases: 13. The length of the CDR3 is 17 residues. The CDR3 loop reads CASSHWGTGGLGTEAFF. The CDR3 bases are TGTGCCAGCAGCCACTGGGGGACAGGGGGACTCGGCACTGAAGCTTTCTTT.

This clonotype was seen repeatedly, ten times or more. The gene calls are TRBV2 and TRBJ2-1; weak D call: TRBD2 (6 bases). The V end lost 6 bases, the J end lost 10 bases, and 16 bases lay between the germline ends. CDR1 and CDR2 (germline): SNHLY, FYNNEI. The CDR3 is made up of 13 amino acids. CDR3 nucleotides: TGTGCCAGCAGCCGAAATCCTAGCGTCGAGCAGTTCTTC. This codes for CASSRNPSVEQFF.

This rearrangement joins TRBV6-1 to TRBJ1-5; D perhaps matches TRBD1 (5 bases). Trimming left V 8 bases short and J 1 base short, with 15 bases between. Per the germline V gene, CDR1 is MNHNS and CDR2 is SASEGT. The CDR3 runs to 15 residues. The CDR3 is CASGQDTPSNQPQHF. The CDR3 DNA reads TGTGCCAGCGGGCAGGACACCCCCAGCAATCAGCCCCAGCATTTT.

The table lists this clonotype with many counts. The rearrangement uses TRBV5-1 and TRBJ2-1, with 11 positions matching TRBD2. After removal of 4 bases from V and 9 bases from J, the junction contained 6 bases not matched to a gene. In germline, CDR1 is SGHRS, CDR2 YFSETQ. The CDR3 consists of 14 residues. The CDR3 sequence is CASSITSGSVEQFF. CDR3 nucleotide sequence: TGCGCCAGCAGCATTACTAGCGGGAGTGTTGAGCAGTTCTTC. Variable domain in full (rest from reference TRBV5-1 and TRBJ2-1): KAGVTQTPRYLIKTRGQQVTLSCSPISGHRSVSWYQQTPGQGLQFLFEYFSETQRNKGNFPGRFSGRQFSNSRSEMNVSTLELGDSALYLCASSITSGSVEQFFGPGTRLTVL.

The table lists this clonotype with many counts. The genes are TRBV29-1 and TRBJ2-5; D unresolved. The germline CDR1 and CDR2 sequences are SQVTM and ANQGSEA. V shed 1 base and J shed 5 bases, with 11 bases lying between them. CDR3 length: 13 residues. The CDR3 sequence: CSVEAHMSETQYF. Here the CDR3 DNA reads TGCAGCGTTGAAGCGCATATGTCGGAGACCCAGTACTTC.

This clonotype has a count of ten or more. V usage is TRBV6-1 and J usage is TRBJ1-1, with D possibly being TRBD1 (6 bases). The CDR3 is 15 residues long. Germline CDR1 is MNHNS and CDR2 is SASEGT. V gave up 5 bases and J gave up 1 base, with 14 bases separating them. This chain's CDR3 is CASSPGARRNTEAFF. The DNA for the CDR3 is TGTGCCAGCAGTCCGGGGGCACGACGGAACACTGAAGCTTTCTTT.